The 3 T cell receptor beta chains presented below share a single source sample, sequenced in a study of shared clonotypes between healthy human individuals. The table came from immunoSEQ multiplex PCR; TCRdb's copy has only in-frame clones and leaves some out. Here the sample spans approximately 2,300,000 clones, around 92% being singletons. The specimen was naive CD4+ T cells from PBMCs. Subset in this sample: CD45RA+ positively selected. The receptor set was obtained from a man aged 18-30 years in good health. Some clones in this sample may be carry-over from other donors' samples.

The chain links TRBV2 to TRBJ2-1, with a tentative D call TRBD2 (7 bases). V was pared by 10 bases and J by 5 bases, with 18 bases between. The germline V gene has CDR1 SNHLY and CDR2 FYNNEI. The CDR3 extends over 14 amino acids. CDR3 region: CATGGAQRNNEQFF. CDR3 DNA sequence: TGTGCCACTGGGGGGGCGCAAAGAAACAATGAGCAGTTCTTC.

This chain joins TRBV11-3 and TRBJ2-1, with TRBD1 identical over 8 bases. V lost 6 bases and J lost 6; bases outside the gene matches: 4. Germline lookup yields CDR1 SGHNT and CDR2 YENEEA. This CDR3 spans 13 amino acids. CDR3 nucleotide sequence: TGTGCCAGCAGTTCTGGACAGGGCAATGAGCAGTTCTTC. Protein: CASSSGQGNEQFF. The full variable domain, completed using reference TRBV11-3 and TRBJ2-1, is EAGVVQSPRYKIIEKKQPVAFWCNPISGHNTLYWYLQNLGQGPELLIRYENEEAVDDSQLPKDRFSAERLKGVDSTLKIQPAELGDSAVYLCASSSGQGNEQFFGPGTRLTVL.

This clone turned up a few times. CDR3 in amino acids: CASSLAAGGGFGEQFF. In DNA, the CDR3 is TGCGCCAGCAGCTTGGCTGCGGGAGGAGGGTTCGGTGAGCAGTTCTTC. V usage is TRBV5-1 and J usage is TRBJ2-1, with TRBD2 matching 8 bases. The length of the CDR3 is 16 residues. The V segment lost 0 bases and the J segment 9 bases; nucleotides outside the gene matches: 11. Germline CDR1 reads SGHRS; CDR2 reads YFSETQ.